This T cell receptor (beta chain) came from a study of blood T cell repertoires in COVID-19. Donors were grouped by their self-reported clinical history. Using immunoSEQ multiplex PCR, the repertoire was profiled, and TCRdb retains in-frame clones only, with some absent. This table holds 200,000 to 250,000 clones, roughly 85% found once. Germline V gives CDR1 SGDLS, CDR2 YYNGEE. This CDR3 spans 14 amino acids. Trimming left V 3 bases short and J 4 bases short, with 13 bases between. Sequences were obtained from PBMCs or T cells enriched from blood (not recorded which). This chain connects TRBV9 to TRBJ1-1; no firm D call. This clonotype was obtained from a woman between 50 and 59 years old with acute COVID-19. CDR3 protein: CASSGIAGTTEAFF. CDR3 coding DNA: TGTGCCAGCAGCGGGATCGCGGGTACCACTGAAGCTTTCTTT.